The clone carrying this T cell receptor beta chain was detected many times. Its antigen remains unknown. TCRdb re-called the reads with MiXCR, one entry per CDR3 protein. The sample contains 800,000 to 950,000 distinct CDR3 sequences, around a third of which appear only once. The sample is drawn from a study of T cell repertoires in cytomegalovirus infection. Study-level background: Indicated by public TCR beta signatures were CMV infection and matching HLA type. Notes on the study in general: Cumulative frequency of public TCR beta families picked out carriers of CMV plus the relevant HLA.

Trimming stripped 1 base from V and 7 bases from J, with 5 bases between. Germline values: CDR1 SGHTA, CDR2 FQGNSA. The CDR3 is made up of 12 amino acids. The TCR comes from a human donor in good health (CMV status not recorded). Some clones in this sample may be carry-over from other donors' samples. The chain has TRBV7-2 and TRBJ2-1; no firm D call. This sample comprised cultured CD8+ T cells from PBMCs, obtained from culture after CMV antigen stimulation. Written as DNA, the CDR3 is TGTGCCAGCAGCTTAGGACGGAATGAGCAGTTCTTC. It specifies CASSLGRNEQFF.